Included here is one T cell receptor beta chain sequence, with context. Its antigen remains unidentified. This specimen comes from a study of cytomegalovirus exposure and HLA in healthy donors. Across the study: For the approximately 420 genotyped donors, 81% fell within the Caucasian-associated ancestry cluster. Study-wide results and limits: Accurate HLA-A and HLA-B prediction from TCR beta sequences was reported for most subjects. Follow-up analysis later connected one missense variant in DCLRE1C with trimming of TCR beta V- and J-genes. The study listed some 160 cytomegalovirus-associated TCR beta chains.

Germline lookup yields CDR1 SGHDT and CDR2 YYEEEE. V was trimmed by 1 base and J by 5 bases, leaving 9 bases between them. The CDR3 is made up of 13 amino acids. Primers: 60 Vbeta forward and 13 Jbeta reverse. Profiled with immunoSEQ multiplex PCR; TCRdb holds only in-frame clones, not every one. The sample records some 140,000 clones, about four fifths being singletons. The sample was PBMCs. This chain uses TRBV5-6 with TRBJ2-5, with D possibly TRBD1 on 6 matching bases. This sequence was found in a male donor in good health and CMV-seropositive. The CDR3 DNA sequence: TGTGCCAGCAGCTTGAACAGGGCGGAGACCCAGTACTTC. Residues: CASSLNRAETQYF.